The text below deals with one TCR beta chain. This clone was observed once. Its antigen is still unknown. Base qualities were left out, and no much larger clone turns up one base away. Thawed unstimulated PBMCs were stained for CD3, CD4 and CD8 and FACS-sorted into CD3+CD4+ and CD3+CD8+ populations. Each of the 8 studied subjects was randomized to immunosuppression withdrawal. Genomic DNA was isolated with the Qiagen DNeasy Blood and Tissue Kit. These data are taken from a study of T cell clones after liver transplantation (dated 2019 in TCRdb). Study-level background: The samples were obtained from ITN030ST, a randomized trial that attempted immunosuppression withdrawal within 2 years after liver transplantation. After a pre-transplant mixed lymphocyte reaction, TCRbeta sequencing was used to pinpoint donor-reactive T cell clones, which were subsequently tracked in post-transplant blood. As an antigen-independent comparator for donor-reactive sequences, third party-reactive TCRbeta sequences were also identified from pre-transplant MLRs. Of the eight recipients, a few were HCV-positive, while the remaining recipients had been transplanted for non-autoimmune, non-viral indications. No induction therapy was given to the subjects, and standard immunosuppression was administered until randomization at 12-24 months post-transplant. Tolerance was defined as complete immunosuppression withdrawal for at least one year with no rise in liver enzymes beyond twice the upper limit of normal. Blood samples were collected pre-transplant, pre-randomization before withdrawal, and post-randomization after either full withdrawal or failed withdrawal. The studied cohort comprised 8 liver transplant recipients, 3 classified as tolerant and 5 as non-tolerant.

Points the paper makes about the study in general: A greater decline was seen for donor-reactive sequences than for third party-reactive sequences, suggesting partial antigen-specific deletion unrelated to withdrawal success. Because no allograft tissue specimens were available, donor-reactive T cells may have migrated into the graft instead of being deleted. In 5 of 8 subjects, circulating donor-reactive CD4 TCRbeta sequences decreased significantly after transplant, regardless of tolerance or HCV status. In two subjects, low numbers of available donor cells limited the measurable donor-reactive repertoire. When repertoire turnover was taken into account, detection of donor-reactive sequences was significantly reduced in 7 of 8 subjects for CD4 and in 8 of 8 subjects for CD8. Because of small, heterogeneous patient numbers and non-standardized post-transplant time points, the conclusions were only preliminary.

High-throughput TCRbeta CDR3 sequencing of frozen genomic DNA was performed by immunoSEQ, including PCR amplification, mapping, bias correction and internal controls. Turning to the authors' computational methods: Productive rearrangements were kept, and unique TCRbeta sequences were defined by CDR3 nucleotide sequence plus V and J gene. For classification of a sequence as donor-reactive, at least 5-fold expansion in CFSE-low cells relative to unstimulated pre-transplant cells and a frequency of at least 0.01% were required. Per-subject minimum frequency thresholds, based on the lowest-template unstimulated sample, ensured at least 90% detection power. Jensen-Shannon divergence between the top 1000 TCRbeta sequences after and before transplant was used to measure repertoire turnover. Changes in detection of donor-reactive sequences were tested with two-sided Fisher's exact tests. In TCRdb, the immuneACCESS table is reduced to in-frame sequences with V and J assigned. These tables do not hold every clone; where another copy was compared, an unresolved V gene accounts for under half, and the others remain unexplained. V, J and clone size reflect that table, while D and trimming were determined from the DNA. For this sample the table gives tens of thousands of clones, of which approximately 92% were detected only once. The ten largest clones add up to roughly 0.98% of the sample.

Inclusive of the bounding cysteine and phenylalanine, the CDR3 is 12 residues long. Only CDR3 DNA remains: 36 bases, in frame from the first base. The germline V gene (reference sequence) provides CDR1 SEHNR and CDR2 FQNEAQ. At the junction V is shortened by 3 bases and J by 8 bases, with 8 bases in between. This specimen consisted of CD4+ T cells from blood, obtained about 26 months after liver transplant. The receptor was derived from a human patient who received a liver transplant. Following a transplant, some T lymphocytes may have been derived from the graft donor. Recombination joined TRBV7-9 with TRBJ2-1, with the identity of the D gene unclear. The CDR3 corresponds to CASSFVVYEQFF. The DNA is TGTGCCAGCAGCTTCGTTGTGTATGAGCAGTTCTTC. Supplemented by the reference TRBV7-9 and TRBJ2-1 proteins around the CDR3, the complete variable domain is DTGVSQNPRHKITKRGQNVTFRCDPISEHNRLYWYRQTLGQGPEFLTYFQNEAQLEKSRLLSDRFSAERPKGSFSTLEIQRTEQGDSAMYLCASSFVVYEQFFGPGTRLTVL.